These T cell receptor beta chains were read from a single sample in a study of blood T cell repertoires in COVID-19. TCRdb keeps only in-frame clones here, not all; method: immunoSEQ multiplex PCR. This repertoire shows roughly 180,000 clones, over 80% found once; its top ten account for under 5.5%. The sequenced sample consisted of peripheral blood. The receptors stem from a woman aged 30 to 39 with acute or convalescent COVID-19. Each CDR3 is given with its conserved first and last residue. A D gene is named only where the DNA matches it firmly. Rows may omit the clone size; those that give it use once, few, many or a size class.

j_gene,d_gene,abundance,v_gene,CDR3aa,CDR3nt
TRBJ2-2,TRBD1,.,TRBV5-1,CASSWAGTGGPGELFF,TGCGCCAGCAGCTGGGCCGGGACAGGGGGCCCCGGGGAGCTGTTTTTT
TRBJ2-3,TRBD2,.,TRBV5-4,CASSETSGGRADTQYF,TGTGCCAGCAGCGAGACTAGCGGGGGGAGGGCAGATACGCAGTATTTT
TRBJ2-1,TRBD1,.,TRBV2,CASSELGQGSYNEQFF,TGTGCCAGCAGTGAACTTGGACAGGGCTCCTACAATGAGCAGTTCTTC
TRBJ1-2,TRBD1,.,TRBV6-6,CASSYGTDHFYGYTF,TGTGCCAGCAGTTACGGGACAGACCATTTCTATGGCTACACCTTC
TRBJ2-1,TRBD2,.,TRBV27,CASSLSLAGRGEQFF,TGTGCCAGCAGTTTATCACTAGCGGGAAGGGGTGAGCAGTTCTTC
TRBJ2-5,TRBD1,.,TRBV19,CASTRQGEETQYF,TGTGCCAGTACAAGACAGGGAGAAGAGACCCAGTACTTC
TRBJ2-7,.,once,TRBV11-2,CASSGDNPYEQYF,TGTGCCAGCAGCGGCGACAATCCCTACGAGCAGTACTTC
TRBJ1-1,.,.,TRBV28,CASEGLRNTEAFF,TGTGCCAGTGAGGGACTTCGGAACACTGAAGCTTTCTTT
TRBJ1-6,.,.,TRBV14,CASSQGTRHNSPLHF,TGTGCCAGCAGCCAAGGGACACGCCATAATTCACCCCTCCACTTT
TRBJ2-5,.,.,TRBV5-1,CASSGGGNQETQYF,TGCGCCAGCAGCGGTGGGGGGAATCAAGAGACCCAGTACTTC
TRBJ1-5,.,few,TRBV6-5,CASSYSGQLNQPQHF,TGTGCCAGCAGTTACTCGGGGCAGTTAAATCAGCCCCAGCATTTT
TRBJ1-1,.,few,TRBV18,CASSGDLGGTTEAFF,TGTGCCAGCTCGGGAGACCTTGGGGGGACCACTGAAGCTTTCTTT
TRBJ1-5,.,.,TRBV3-1/TRBV3-2,CASSQGGEPHQPQHF,TGTGCCAGCAGCCAGGGCGGGGAGCCGCATCAGCCCCAGCATTTT
TRBJ2-5,.,.,TRBV10-3,CATRGGLQETQYF,TGTGCCACCAGGGGGGGTCTCCAAGAGACCCAGTACTTC
TRBJ1-4,.,.,TRBV7-6,CASSLADRGREKLFF,TGTGCCAGCAGCTTAGCGGACCGGGGTCGGGAAAAACTGTTTTTT
TRBJ1-2,TRBD1,.,TRBV4-1,CASSQEPGQGFYGYTF,TGCGCCAGCAGCCAGGAACCGGGACAGGGGTTCTATGGCTACACCTTC
TRBJ1-4,.,few,TRBV25-1,CASSDGQLNEKLFF,TGTGCCAGCAGTGATGGGCAGCTAAATGAAAAACTGTTTTTT
TRBJ1-3,.,.,TRBV28,CASSPPPSGGNTIYF,TGTGCCAGCAGTCCACCTCCTTCAGGTGGAAACACCATATATTTT
TRBJ1-4,TRBD1,.,TRBV7-2,CASSPGDRGHREKLFF,TGTGCCAGCAGCCCCGGAGACAGGGGGCACCGTGAAAAACTGTTTTTT
TRBJ1-2,.,few,TRBV2,CASSPQNNYGYTF,TGTGCCAGCAGTCCTCAGAATAACTATGGCTACACCTTC
TRBJ1-4,.,.,TRBV2,CASNVEEKLFF,TGTGCCAGCAACGTAGAAGAAAAACTGTTTTTT
TRBJ2-5,.,.,TRBV7-2,CASSFWPTRSETQYF,TGTGCCAGCAGCTTCTGGCCCACACGTTCAGAGACCCAGTACTTC
TRBJ2-3,.,.,TRBV27,CASSLLPGEITDTQYF,TGTGCCAGCAGTTTATTGCCGGGAGAGATCACAGATACGCAGTATTTT
TRBJ2-1,TRBD1,.,TRBV2,CASSRDRAYNEQFF,TGTGCCAGCAGTAGGGACAGGGCCTACAATGAGCAGTTCTTC
TRBJ1-2,.,.,TRBV28,CASSLVGGDLNYGYTF,TGTGCCAGCAGCTTGGTCGGGGGGGACCTTAACTATGGCTACACCTTC
TRBJ2-5,.,once,TRBV25-1,CASTTRGRGETQYF,TGTGCCAGCACCACAAGGGGCAGGGGAGAGACCCAGTACTTC
TRBJ1-4,TRBD1,once,TRBV4-1,CASSQAGGGGYEKLFF,TGCGCCAGCAGCCAGGCCGGAGGAGGGGGCTATGAAAAACTGTTTTTT
TRBJ1-4,.,.,TRBV10-3,CATLQGDSEKLFF,TGTGCCACCTTACAGGGTGATAGTGAAAAACTGTTTTTT
TRBJ1-2,.,.,TRBV4-3,CASSQEAHYGYTF,TGCGCCAGCAGCCAAGAGGCCCACTATGGCTACACCTTC
TRBJ2-3,.,.,TRBV11-3,CASSKTSSDTQYF,TGTGCCAGCAGCAAGACATCTTCAGATACGCAGTATTTT
TRBJ2-3,TRBD2,.,TRBV6-2/TRBV6-3,CASSWTSDWADTQYF,TGTGCCAGCAGTTGGACTAGCGACTGGGCAGATACGCAGTATTTT
TRBJ1-2,.,few,TRBV28,CASTVTVLRGYTF,TGTGCCAGCACGGTGACAGTCCTACGCGGCTACACCTTC
TRBJ2-5,TRBD2,.,TRBV24-1,CATSDPRGELETQYF,TGTGCCACCAGTGACCCGCGGGGGGAGTTGGAGACCCAGTACTTC
TRBJ1-4,.,once,TRBV5-1,CASSYRETGRPNEKLFF,TGCGCCAGCAGCTACAGGGAAACGGGGCGGCCTAATGAAAAACTGTTTTTT
TRBJ2-7,TRBD1,.,TRBV20-1,CSASPRDSSYEQYF,TGCAGTGCTAGTCCCCGGGACAGCTCCTACGAGCAGTACTTC
TRBJ1-3,.,.,TRBV6-5,CASSSTRSSGNTIYF,TGTGCCAGCAGTTCCACACGTTCCTCTGGAAACACCATATATTTT